This is a list of T cell receptor beta chains from one sample in a study of response to subunit inactivated influenza vaccine. TCRdb processed the RT-PCR reads anew with MiXCR; each CDR3 protein has one entry. In the table there are more than 200,000 distinct CDR3 sequences, 10% to 15% of which are singletons. The specimen was non-naive T cells sorted from PBMCs, collected 14 to 15 days before vaccination. These receptors were collected from a man in his fifties who received an inactivated influenza vaccine. Both conserved end residues are part of each CDR3.

j_call v_call cdr3_aa
TRBJ1-5 TRBV5-8 CASSFGISQPQHF
TRBJ1-2 TRBV27 CASSFLGQGRDYGYTF
TRBJ2-7 TRBV6-2/TRBV6-3 CASSSKFDSGRPPGEQYF
TRBJ1-4 TRBV4-1 CASSHVLRRTRNEKLFF
TRBJ1-6 TRBV5-1 CASTLYSRGNSPLHF
TRBJ1-1 TRBV20-1 CSARDIRKGRGLRSEAFF
TRBJ1-2 TRBV12-3/TRBV12-4 CASSFGNYGYTF
TRBJ2-3 TRBV5-1 CASKPRTSGATDTQYF
TRBJ1-1 TRBV15 CATSVTANTEAFF
TRBJ1-2 TRBV12-3/TRBV12-4 CASSSGQGPGYTF
TRBJ2-1 TRBV7-9 CASAGSYNEQFF
TRBJ1-1 TRBV6-2/TRBV6-3 CASSSVGGRAFF
TRBJ1-4 TRBV5-1 CASSLEDRVNEKLFF
TRBJ1-2 TRBV6-2/TRBV6-3 CASRDTYTYGYTF
TRBJ2-1 TRBV5-5 CASSLVRGATSYNEQFF
TRBJ1-3 TRBV7-9 CASSLSGQAGGNTIYF
TRBJ2-6 TRBV29-1 CSVWDGAAGANVLTF
TRBJ2-3 TRBV7-9 CASSKMGFGDTQYF
TRBJ2-7 TRBV6-1 CASTHSGGPYEQYF
TRBJ1-5 TRBV12-3/TRBV12-4 CASSASVGQGRGSNQPQHF
TRBJ2-1 TRBV7-9 CASTQLGAYNEQFF
TRBJ1-2 TRBV18 CASSPPGTGRGINGYTF
TRBJ2-1 TRBV7-2 CASSGGWGTYNEQFF
TRBJ2-3 TRBV5-6 CASSLPGGDTQYF
TRBJ2-7 TRBV6-1 CASSGPYDGGEQYF
TRBJ2-5 TRBV7-9 CASSRGGPQETQYF
TRBJ2-1 TRBV19 CASSKAGALNEQFF
TRBJ2-7 TRBV27 CASSFDGYSYEQYF
TRBJ2-2 TRBV9 CASRSGRDTGELFF
TRBJ2-5 TRBV7-2 CASSPGQGFQETQYF
TRBJ2-5 TRBV7-9 CASSWGGETQYF
TRBJ2-5 TRBV5-1 CASSLLGEETQYF
TRBJ2-4 TRBV30 CGSGGDVGKNIQYF
TRBJ2-5 TRBV6-2/TRBV6-3 CASSYGLAGGPETQYF
TRBJ2-1 TRBV24-1 CATSDQAPSNEQFF
TRBJ1-1 TRBV27 CASRPDRATEAFF
TRBJ1-2 TRBV4-2 CASSPFAGTSNYGYTF
TRBJ2-7 TRBV2 CASSDRASYEQYF
TRBJ2-7 TRBV4-1 CASSQRLSGGGLSYEQYF
TRBJ2-1 TRBV5-5 CASSLSLGDNEQFF
TRBJ2-3 TRBV10-3 CATGDGTTDTQYF
TRBJ2-3 TRBV28 CASSLSSGSTDTQYF
TRBJ1-2 TRBV10-3 CAISDGQQKIYGYTF
TRBJ2-1 TRBV2 CASRKSGGDYNEQFF
TRBJ2-5 TRBV4-2 CASSRVMASQETQYF
TRBJ1-6 TRBV7-2 CASSLEASSLHF
TRBJ2-5 TRBV29-1 CSVVRQNQETQYF
TRBJ2-7 TRBV30 CAWRPTSGSIYEQYF
TRBJ2-3 TRBV29-1 CSVVGTSGADTQYF
TRBJ1-1 TRBV6-2/TRBV6-3 CASRSRQGVGTEAFF
TRBJ2-7 TRBV5-1 CASSLAPHRHEQYF
TRBJ2-7 TRBV2 CASTTWGGTHEQYF